These T cell receptor beta chains were read from a single sample in a study of blood T cell repertoires in COVID-19. Some clones are missing from TCRdb's copy, which holds only in-frame ones; the method was immunoSEQ multiplex PCR. The data contain fewer than 90,000 clones, roughly 80% of them singletons. Input material: peripheral blood. The receptor source for this set is a man aged 65 to 79 with COVID-19, enrolled during active disease. Both conserved end residues are part of each CDR3. D genes are given only for firm matches. Clone size is stated in some rows and not others, as once, few, many or a class when expanded.

j_gene,abundance,d_gene,v_gene,CDR3aa,CDR3nt
TRBJ1-1,-,-,TRBV30,CAGMQGLRNTEAFF,TGTGCCGGAATGCAGGGGCTCCGGAACACTGAAGCTTTCTTT
TRBJ1-2,-,-,TRBV7-2,CASSLEGHRHTF,TGTGCCAGCAGCTTAGAGGGACACCGACACACCTTC
TRBJ2-7,-,TRBD1,TRBV28,CASRSPGQGFEQYF,TGTGCCAGCAGGTCGCCGGGACAGGGGTTCGAGCAGTACTTC
TRBJ1-3,-,TRBD1,TRBV5-4,CASSRQGAGNTIYF,TGTGCCAGCAGTAGACAGGGGGCTGGAAACACCATATATTTT
TRBJ1-3,-,-,TRBV18,CASSLIQGGSGNTIYF,TGTGCCAGCTCACTCATTCAGGGAGGCTCTGGAAACACCATATATTTT
TRBJ1-1,-,-,TRBV7-3,CASSSDKNTEAFF,TGTGCCAGCAGCTCCGACAAGAACACTGAAGCTTTCTTT
TRBJ1-2,-,TRBD1,TRBV4-3,CASSRDRAYGYTF,TGCGCCAGCAGCCGCGACAGGGCCTATGGCTACACCTTC
TRBJ1-5,-,-,TRBV5-6,CASSLGAGAGNQPQHF,TGTGCCAGCAGCTTGGGGGCAGGGGCTGGCAATCAGCCCCAGCATTTT
TRBJ1-6,-,TRBD1,TRBV11-3,CASSRGQGNNSPLHF,TGTGCCAGCAGCAGAGGACAGGGTAATAATTCACCCCTCCACTTT
TRBJ1-1,once,-,TRBV7-9,CASSLGGGGGRLGNTEAFF,TGTGCCAGCAGCTTAGGGGGCGGCGGGGGGCGCTTGGGCAACACTGAAGCTTTCTTT